Presented here are 5 T cell receptor beta chains from one specimen sequenced in a study of blood T cell repertoires in COVID-19. Data came from immunoSEQ multiplex PCR; TCRdb stores just in-frame clones and leaves some out. The sample has approximately 100,000 clones, 70% to 85% seen once. Sequences were obtained from peripheral blood. These receptors all come from a man in his 70s with active or convalescent COVID-19.

V gene TRBV11-2 combines with J gene TRBJ2-1; 8 bases align to TRBD2. This CDR3 spans 14 amino acids. Trimming took 5 bases from V and 6 from J; bases not matched to a gene: 6. CDR1 SGHAT and CDR2 FQNNGV come from the germline V gene. In nucleotides, the CDR3 is TGTGCCAGCAGCGAGCGGGAGCTGGGCAATGAGCAGTTCTTC. Its protein product is CASSERELGNEQFF. The variable domain in full, completed from reference TRBV11-2 and TRBJ2-1, reads EAGVAQSPRYKIIEKRQSVAFWCNPISGHATLYWYQQILGQGPKLLIQFQNNGVVDDSQLPKDRFSAERLKGVDSTLKIQPAKLEDSAVYLCASSERELGNEQFFGPGTRLTVL.

V usage is TRBV2 and J usage is TRBJ1-5, with 7 bases fitting TRBD1. Germline CDR1 is SNHLY and CDR2 is FYNNEI. The CDR3 covers 13 residues. V was pared by 6 bases and J by 1 base, with 0 bases of the junction left unmatched. This CDR3 reads CASRGQSNQPQHF. The DNA of the CDR3 is TGTGCCAGCAGGGGACAGAGCAATCAGCCCCAGCATTTT.

This chain links TRBV2 with TRBJ1-5; 7 bases match TRBD1. This CDR3 region has 15 residues. V was pared by 3 bases and J by 3 bases, with 5 bases of the junction left unmatched. The germline CDR1 and CDR2 sequences are SNHLY and FYNNEI. CDR3 bases: TGTGCCAGCAGTGAGAGGGGGCGCATCAATCAGCCCCAGCATTTT. It codes for CASSERGRINQPQHF.

In this sample, this clone turned up a few times. This chain links TRBV29-1 with TRBJ2-7; perhaps TRBD2 as D (5 bases). The V end lost 4 bases, the J end lost 1 base, and 8 bases lay between the germline ends. The CDR3 loop spans 12 amino acids. CDR1 is SQVTM, CDR2 ANQGSEA, per germline. The CDR3, as DNA: TGCAGCGTTGTAGCGCCGTCCTACGAGCAGTACTTC. It yields the protein CSVVAPSYEQYF.

The genes are TRBV6-5 and TRBJ2-4; 8 positions match TRBD1. The CDR3 covers 13 residues. Unmatched junction bases numbered 7, after V lost 7 bases and J lost 8 bases. From germline, CDR1 is MNHEY and CDR2 SVGAGI. CDR3 nucleotides: TGTGCCAGCACCAAGGACAGGGTAGACATTCAGTACTTC. It encodes CASTKDRVDIQYF.